A single sample is the source of the 19 T cell receptor beta chains below, sequenced in a study of blood T cell repertoires in COVID-19. Produced via immunoSEQ multiplex PCR; TCRdb's table is partial and in-frame only. The sample holds 200,000 to 250,000 clones, 83% seen once. Source material: PBMCs or T cells enriched from blood (not recorded which). The origin of the receptors is a woman aged 50 to 60 who had been exposed to COVID-19.

This sequence joins TRBV12-3 or TRBV12-4 and TRBJ1-5; no definite D call. CDR3 length equals 13 residues. V lost 3 bases to trimming and J lost 13 bases, with 16 bases between them. This CDR3 is CASSFGDGGSQHF. The CDR3 DNA follows: TGTGCCAGCAGTTTTGGGGATGGAGGAAGTCAGCATTTT.

The chain couples TRBV5-1 to TRBJ1-2; tentatively, D is TRBD1 (5 bases). Per germline, CDR1 SGHRS and CDR2 YFSETQ. V shed 2 bases and J shed 3 bases, with 14 bases lying between them. This CDR3 comprises 15 residues. CDR3 sequence: CASSFNGGMYYGYTF. In DNA form, the CDR3 reads TGCGCCAGCAGCTTTAACGGGGGGATGTACTATGGCTACACCTTC.

The chain joins TRBV5-4 to TRBJ2-1; TRBD2 matches at 8 bases. J lost 7 bases, V lost 4 bases, and 7 bases had no gene match. This CDR3 comprises 14 residues. Germline V gene data show CDR1 as SGHNT and CDR2 as YYREEE (reference sequence). The CDR3 DNA is TGTGCCAGCAGCGACCGGGGGGGCTCGAATGAGCAGTTCTTC. Protein product: CASSDRGGSNEQFF.

The chain joins TRBV6-5 to TRBJ1-1; D not resolved. The CDR3 sequence is 13 residues long. Germline CDR1 reads MNHEY; CDR2 reads SVGAGI. Trimming took off 0 bases at V and 5 bases at J, with 7 bases between the two ends. CDR3 sequence reads: CASSYSAVTEAFF. The DNA of the CDR3 is TGTGCCAGCAGTTACTCCGCAGTTACTGAAGCTTTCTTT.

This chain links TRBV2 with TRBJ1-1, with 8 bases fitting TRBD1. Germline V gene lookup returns CDR1 SNHLY and CDR2 FYNNEI. The CDR3 spans 12 residues. Trimming cost V 6 bases and J 7 bases; bases outside gene matches: 4. The CDR3 DNA is TGTGCCAGCAGGCAGGGGGCGCGTGAAGCTTTCTTT. Encoded protein: CASRQGAREAFF.

The V and J genes are TRBV13 and TRBJ2-7; 9 bases match TRBD1. The CDR3 runs to 16 residues. V lost 1 base and J lost 2; bases outside the gene matches: 6. From germline, CDR1 is PRHDT and CDR2 FYEKMQ (reference sequence). CDR3: CASSLAIGTGTYEQYF. CDR3 nucleotides: TGTGCCAGCAGCTTAGCAATCGGGACAGGGACCTACGAGCAGTACTTC.

This clone appeared a few times. The chain couples TRBV7-2 to TRBJ2-7; the D is unclear. The CDR3 spans 14 residues. Trimming removed 2 bases at V and 0 bases at J, with 8 bases between. Germline lookup yields CDR1 SGHTA and CDR2 FQGNSA. DNA of the CDR3: TGTGCCAGCAGCTTATTGTGGAGCTCCTACGAGCAGTACTTC. This encodes CASSLLWSSYEQYF. Full variable domain (outside the CDR3, taken from reference TRBV7-2 and TRBJ2-7): GAGVSQSPSNKVTEKGKDVELRCDPISGHTALYWYRQSLGQGLEFLIYFQGNSAPDKSGLPSDRFSAERTGGSVSTLTIQRTQQEDSAVYLCASSLLWSSYEQYFGPGTRLTVT.

The CDR3, as DNA: TGCGCCAGCAGCCCCCCCGGAGGCAGGTCGAACACTGAAGCTTTCTTT. It translates to CASSPPGGRSNTEAFF. This chain joins TRBV5-1 and TRBJ1-1, with unresolved D. This CDR3 has 16 residues. Germline lookup yields CDR1 SGHRS and CDR2 YFSETQ. V was clipped by 4 bases and J by 1 base, with 17 bases between them.

The J gene is TRBJ1-2, the V gene TRBV24-1; 8 nucleotides line up with TRBD1. There are 14 residues in the CDR3. The V gene end was trimmed by 7 bases and the J gene end by 6 bases; junction bases not matched to a gene: 9. CDR1 and CDR2 (germline): KGHDR, SFDVKD. The CDR3 spells CATSDGQGMNGYTF. CDR3 bases: TGTGCCACCAGCGACGGACAGGGAATGAATGGCTACACCTTC.

This chain connects TRBV19 to TRBJ2-3; TRBD2 matches at 7 bases. Germline CDR1 and CDR2: LNHDA and SQIVND (reference sequence). The CDR3 spans 18 residues. The trim removed 2 bases at V and 5 bases at J, leaving 16 bases unmatched. The CDR3 spells CASSIRGVIRGEGDTQYF. The CDR3 DNA reads as TGTGCCAGTAGTATACGGGGGGTAATAAGGGGCGAAGGAGATACGCAGTATTTT.

This chain uses TRBV4-2 with TRBJ2-1; D not resolved. This CDR3 has 16 residues. The germline CDR1 and CDR2 sequences are LGHNA and YNFKEQ. V lost 0 bases and J lost 3, with 12 bases in between. CDR3 protein: CASSQDQAYYYNEQFF. The CDR3 region has the DNA TGTGCCAGCAGCCAAGATCAAGCCTACTACTACAATGAGCAGTTCTTC.

CDR3 residues: CASSLGPIDNEQFF. The CDR3 DNA is TGTGCCAGCAGCTTGGGCCCAATCGACAATGAGCAGTTCTTC. This rearrangement joins TRBV7-6 to TRBJ2-1; no reliable D call. V lost 3 bases, J lost 5 bases, and 11 bases lay in between. Germline V gene sequence: CDR1 SGHVS, CDR2 FNYEAQ. There are 14 residues in the CDR3.

V usage is TRBV2 and J usage is TRBJ1-2, with 8 bases that match TRBD1. J was trimmed by 7 bases and V by 6 bases; bases with no gene match: 16. The CDR3 loop spans 16 amino acids. CDR1 and CDR2 from the germline V gene are SNHLY and FYNNEI. In DNA, the CDR3 is TGTGCCAGCAGCTCTCCACTTCGACAGGGGTCCGCTGGCTACACCTTC. This encodes CASSSPLRQGSAGYTF.

The rearrangement links TRBV5-4 to TRBJ1-3; D is perhaps TRBD1 (5 bases). The CDR3 length is 16 residues. V was clipped by 0 bases and J by 0 bases, with 10 bases between them. In germline, CDR1 is SGHNT, CDR2 YYREEE (reference sequence). CDR3 DNA sequence: TGTGCCAGCAGCTTGGGACAGCCCTACTCTGGAAACACCATATATTTT. This gives the protein CASSLGQPYSGNTIYF.

CDR3: CASRPWDSLTDTQYF. DNA for the CDR3: TGTGCCAGCAGACCCTGGGACTCCCTCACAGATACGCAGTATTTT. This rearrangement joins TRBV2 to TRBJ2-3; TRBD2 might be the D (6 bases). This CDR3 region has 15 residues. CDR1 is SNHLY, CDR2 FYNNEI, per germline. Trimming removed 6 bases from V and 2 bases from J, with 15 bases in between.

The chain is built from TRBV9 and TRBJ2-7, with D maybe TRBD2 (6 bases). The CDR3 is 14 residues long. Trimming took 3 bases from V and 5 from J, leaving 15 bases between them. CDR1 SGDLS and CDR2 YYNGEE come from the germline V gene. The CDR3 region is CASSARLGVNEQYF. CDR3 coding DNA: TGTGCCAGCAGCGCTAGACTAGGGGTGAACGAGCAGTACTTC.

The gene calls are TRBV29-1 and TRBJ1-4; D may be TRBD1 (5 bases). The V gene lost 2 bases and the J gene lost 7 bases, with 14 bases spanning the gap. The length of the CDR3 is 14 residues. The germline gives CDR1 SQVTM, CDR2 ANQGSEA. DNA for the CDR3: TGCAGCGTTGAAAGGGACTTATCGGGTGAAAAACTGTTTTTT. It translates to CSVERDLSGEKLFF.

This clone was observed a handful of times. The gene calls are TRBV5-1 and TRBJ2-7; TRBD1 agrees at 8 bases. Unmatched junction bases numbered 6, after V lost 0 bases and J lost 4 bases. Looked up from germline, CDR1 is SGHRS and CDR2 is YFSETQ. This CDR3 spans 15 amino acids. CDR3 in DNA: TGCGCCAGCAGCTTGGAGCAGGGGGCGACTTACGAGCAGTACTTC. It translates to CASSLEQGATYEQYF.

This chain connects TRBV7-9 to TRBJ1-5, with a possible D match to TRBD1 (5 bases). With 3 bases removed from V and 7 bases from J, the gap between germline ends came to 16 bases. The CDR3 sequence is 15 residues long. Germline V gene sequence: CDR1 SEHNR, CDR2 FQNEAQ (reference sequence). The CDR3 here is CASSFDGQLGQPQHF. In DNA form, the CDR3 reads TGTGCCAGCAGCTTCGACGGACAATTAGGGCAGCCCCAGCATTTT.